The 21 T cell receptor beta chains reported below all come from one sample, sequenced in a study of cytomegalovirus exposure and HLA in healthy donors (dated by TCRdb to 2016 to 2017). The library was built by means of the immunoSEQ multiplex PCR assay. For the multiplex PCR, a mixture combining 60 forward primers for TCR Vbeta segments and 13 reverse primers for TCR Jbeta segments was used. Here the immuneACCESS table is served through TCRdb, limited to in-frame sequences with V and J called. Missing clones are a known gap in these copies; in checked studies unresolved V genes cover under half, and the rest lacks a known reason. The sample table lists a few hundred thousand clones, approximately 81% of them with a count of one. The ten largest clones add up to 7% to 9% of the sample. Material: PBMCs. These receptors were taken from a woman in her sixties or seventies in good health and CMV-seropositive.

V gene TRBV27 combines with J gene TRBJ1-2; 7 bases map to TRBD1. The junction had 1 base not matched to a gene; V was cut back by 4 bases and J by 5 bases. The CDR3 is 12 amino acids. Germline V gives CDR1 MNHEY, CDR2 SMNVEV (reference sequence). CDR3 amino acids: CASSSGGYGYTF. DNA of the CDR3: TGTGCCAGCAGTTCAGGGGGGTATGGCTACACCTTC.

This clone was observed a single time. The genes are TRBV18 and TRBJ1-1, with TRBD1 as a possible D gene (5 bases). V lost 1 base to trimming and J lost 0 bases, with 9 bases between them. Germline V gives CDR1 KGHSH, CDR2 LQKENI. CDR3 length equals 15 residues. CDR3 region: CASSPRGVLNTEAFF. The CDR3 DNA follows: TGTGCCAGCTCACCACGGGGCGTTCTGAACACTGAAGCTTTCTTT.

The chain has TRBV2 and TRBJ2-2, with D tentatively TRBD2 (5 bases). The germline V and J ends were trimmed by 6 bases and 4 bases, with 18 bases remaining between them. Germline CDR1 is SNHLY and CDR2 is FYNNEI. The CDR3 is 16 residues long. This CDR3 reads CASRENYQRVTGELFF. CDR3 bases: TGTGCCAGCAGAGAAAACTACCAGAGGGTCACCGGGGAGCTGTTTTTT.

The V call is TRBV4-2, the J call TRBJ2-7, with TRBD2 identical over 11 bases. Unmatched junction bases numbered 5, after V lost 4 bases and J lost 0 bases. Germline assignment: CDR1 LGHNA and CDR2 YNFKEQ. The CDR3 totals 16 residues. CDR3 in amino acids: CASSPYGTSGSYEQYF. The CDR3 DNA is TGTGCCAGCAGCCCCTACGGGACTAGCGGCTCCTACGAGCAGTACTTC.

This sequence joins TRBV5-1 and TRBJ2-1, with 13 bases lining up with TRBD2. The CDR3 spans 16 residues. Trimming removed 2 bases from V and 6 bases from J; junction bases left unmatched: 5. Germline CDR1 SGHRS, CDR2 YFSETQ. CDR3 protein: CASSLITSGRANEQFF. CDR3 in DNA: TGCGCCAGCAGCTTAATTACTAGCGGGAGGGCCAATGAGCAGTTCTTC.

CDR3 sequence: CASSSRAGGVTGELFF. DNA of the CDR3: TGCGCCAGCAGCTCCAGAGCGGGGGGTGTTACCGGGGAGCTGTTTTTT. The chain links TRBV5-1 to TRBJ2-2; 9 nucleotides match TRBD2. CDR3 length equals 16 residues. CDR1 and CDR2 (germline): SGHRS, YFSETQ. V gave up 3 bases and J gave up 5 bases; unmatched junction bases: 8.

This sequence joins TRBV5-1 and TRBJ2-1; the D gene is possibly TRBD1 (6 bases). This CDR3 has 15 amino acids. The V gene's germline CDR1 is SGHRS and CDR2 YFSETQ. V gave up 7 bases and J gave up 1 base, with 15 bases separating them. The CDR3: CASHAQGRSYNEQFF. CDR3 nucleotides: TGCGCCAGCCACGCGCAGGGGCGATCCTACAATGAGCAGTTCTTC.

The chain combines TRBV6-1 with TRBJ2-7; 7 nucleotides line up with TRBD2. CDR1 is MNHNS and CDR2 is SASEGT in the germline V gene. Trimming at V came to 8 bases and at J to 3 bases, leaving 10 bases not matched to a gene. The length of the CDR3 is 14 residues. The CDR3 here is CASGRTRRLYEQYF. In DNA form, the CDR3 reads TGTGCCAGCGGAAGGACTAGAAGGCTCTACGAGCAGTACTTC.

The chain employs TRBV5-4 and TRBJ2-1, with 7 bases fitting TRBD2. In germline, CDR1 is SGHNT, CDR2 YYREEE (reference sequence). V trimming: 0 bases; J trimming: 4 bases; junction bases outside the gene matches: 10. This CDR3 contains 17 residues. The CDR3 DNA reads TGTGCCAGCAGCTTGGTCAAGTGGGAGGGCCGTTACAATGAGCAGTTCTTC. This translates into CASSLVKWEGRYNEQFF.

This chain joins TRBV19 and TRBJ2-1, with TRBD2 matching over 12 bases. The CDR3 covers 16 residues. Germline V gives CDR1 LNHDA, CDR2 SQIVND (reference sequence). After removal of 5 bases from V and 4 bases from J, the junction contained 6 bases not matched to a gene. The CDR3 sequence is CASSETSGRRYNEQFF. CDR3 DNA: TGTGCCAGTAGTGAGACTAGCGGGAGAAGGTACAATGAGCAGTTCTTC. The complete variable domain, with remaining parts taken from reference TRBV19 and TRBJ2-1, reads DGGITQSPKYLFRKEGQNVTLSCEQNLNHDAMYWYRQDPGQGLRLIYYSQIVNDFQKGDIAEGYSVSREKKESFPLTVTSAQKNPTAFYLCASSETSGRRYNEQFFGPGTRLTVL.

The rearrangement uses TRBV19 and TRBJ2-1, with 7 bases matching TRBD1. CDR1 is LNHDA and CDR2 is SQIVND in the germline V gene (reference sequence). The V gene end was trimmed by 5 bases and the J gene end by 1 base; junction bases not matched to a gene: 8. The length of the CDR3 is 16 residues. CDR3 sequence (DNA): TGTGCCAGTAGTGTCCGGGACAGCTATTCCTACAATGAGCAGTTCTTC. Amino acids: CASSVRDSYSYNEQFF.

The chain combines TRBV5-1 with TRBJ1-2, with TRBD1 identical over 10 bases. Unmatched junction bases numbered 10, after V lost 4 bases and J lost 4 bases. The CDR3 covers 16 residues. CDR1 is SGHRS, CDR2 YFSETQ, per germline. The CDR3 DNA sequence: TGCGCCAGCAGCCCCCAGACAGGGGGCATTATCTATGGCTACACCTTC. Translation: CASSPQTGGIIYGYTF. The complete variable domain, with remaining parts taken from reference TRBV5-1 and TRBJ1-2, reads KAGVTQTPRYLIKTRGQQVTLSCSPISGHRSVSWYQQTPGQGLQFLFEYFSETQRNKGNFPGRFSGRQFSNSRSEMNVSTLELGDSALYLCASSPQTGGIIYGYTFGSGTRLTVV.

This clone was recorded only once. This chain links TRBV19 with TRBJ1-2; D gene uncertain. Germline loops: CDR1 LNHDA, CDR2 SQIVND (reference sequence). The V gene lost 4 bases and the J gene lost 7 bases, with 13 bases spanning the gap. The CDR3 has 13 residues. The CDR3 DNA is TGTGCCAGTAGTAGGACGACGGGAGCTGGCTACACCTTC. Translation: CASSRTTGAGYTF.

As DNA, the CDR3 is TGCGCCAGCAGCGTCGATAGGGGGACCGGGGAGCTGTTTTTT. Translated, it gives CASSVDRGTGELFF. The chain has TRBV5-1 and TRBJ2-2; TRBD1 might be the D (6 bases). CDR3 length equals 14 residues. Germline CDR1 reads SGHRS; CDR2 reads YFSETQ. With 4 bases removed from V and 5 bases from J, the gap between germline ends came to 12 bases.

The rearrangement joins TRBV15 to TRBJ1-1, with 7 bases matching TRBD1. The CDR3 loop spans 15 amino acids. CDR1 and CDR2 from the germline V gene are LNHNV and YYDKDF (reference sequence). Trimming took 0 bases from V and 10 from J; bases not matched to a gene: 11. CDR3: CATSRDSYRGEGAFF. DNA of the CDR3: TGTGCCACCAGCAGAGACTCTTACAGGGGTGAAGGAGCTTTCTTT.

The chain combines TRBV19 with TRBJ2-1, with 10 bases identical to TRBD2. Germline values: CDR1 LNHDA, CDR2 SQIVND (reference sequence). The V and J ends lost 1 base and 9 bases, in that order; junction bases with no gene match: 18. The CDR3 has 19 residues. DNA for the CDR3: TGTGCCAGTAGTATAGCGGTAGCTAGCGGGAGTAGTTATGGCGGTGAGCAGTTCTTC. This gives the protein CASSIAVASGSSYGGEQFF.

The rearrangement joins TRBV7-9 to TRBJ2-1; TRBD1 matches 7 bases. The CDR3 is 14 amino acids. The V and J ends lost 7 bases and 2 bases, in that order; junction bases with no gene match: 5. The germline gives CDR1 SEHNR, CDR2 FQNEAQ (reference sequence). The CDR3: CASNPGQTYNEQFF. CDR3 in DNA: TGTGCCAGCAATCCGGGACAGACCTACAATGAGCAGTTCTTC.

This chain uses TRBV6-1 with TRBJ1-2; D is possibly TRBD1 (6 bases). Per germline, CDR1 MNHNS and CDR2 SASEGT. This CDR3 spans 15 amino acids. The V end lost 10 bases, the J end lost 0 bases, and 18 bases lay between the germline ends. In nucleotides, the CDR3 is TGTGCCACCACGGGACACGGAACCTCTAACTATGGCTACACCTTC. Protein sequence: CATTGHGTSNYGYTF.

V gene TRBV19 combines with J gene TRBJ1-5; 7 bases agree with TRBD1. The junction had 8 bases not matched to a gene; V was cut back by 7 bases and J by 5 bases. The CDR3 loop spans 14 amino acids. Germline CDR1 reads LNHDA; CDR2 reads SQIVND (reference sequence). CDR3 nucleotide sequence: TGTGCCAGTAAGATCGGGACAGCTTATCAGCCCCAGCATTTT. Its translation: CASKIGTAYQPQHF.

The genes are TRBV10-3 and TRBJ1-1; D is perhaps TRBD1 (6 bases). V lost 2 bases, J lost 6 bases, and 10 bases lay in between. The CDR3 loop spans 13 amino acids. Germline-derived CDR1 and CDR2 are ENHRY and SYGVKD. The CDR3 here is CAISEQQGSEAFF. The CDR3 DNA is TGTGCCATCAGTGAGCAACAGGGATCTGAAGCTTTCTTT.

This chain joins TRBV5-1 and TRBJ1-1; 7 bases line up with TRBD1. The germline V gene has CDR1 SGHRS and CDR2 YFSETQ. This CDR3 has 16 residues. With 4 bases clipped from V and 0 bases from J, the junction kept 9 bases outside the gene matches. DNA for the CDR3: TGCGCCAGCAGCGACAGGGACAGACTCATGAACACTGAAGCTTTCTTT. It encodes CASSDRDRLMNTEAFF.